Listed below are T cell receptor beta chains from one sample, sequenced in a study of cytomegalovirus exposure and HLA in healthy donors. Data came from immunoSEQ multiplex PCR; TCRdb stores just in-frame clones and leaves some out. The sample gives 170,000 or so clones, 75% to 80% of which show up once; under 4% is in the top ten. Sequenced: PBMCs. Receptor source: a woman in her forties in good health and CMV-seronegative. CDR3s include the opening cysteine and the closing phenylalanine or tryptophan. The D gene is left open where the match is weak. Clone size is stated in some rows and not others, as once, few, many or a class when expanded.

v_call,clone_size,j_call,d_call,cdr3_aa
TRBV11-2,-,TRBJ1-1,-,CASSMNGLEAFF
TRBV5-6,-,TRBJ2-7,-,CASRAFGAYEQYF
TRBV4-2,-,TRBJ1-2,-,CASSQEEPYGYTF
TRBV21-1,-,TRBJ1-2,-,CASPEGDTVRYGYTF
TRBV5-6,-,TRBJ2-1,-,CASSLIGGSHNEQFF
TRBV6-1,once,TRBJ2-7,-,CATRGQILYEQYF
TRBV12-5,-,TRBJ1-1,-,CASGLEGTRAFF
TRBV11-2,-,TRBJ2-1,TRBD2,CASSPYLAGNNEQFF
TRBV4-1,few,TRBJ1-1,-,CASSPRGTPNTEAFF
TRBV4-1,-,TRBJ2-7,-,CASSLIPGSPFYEQYF
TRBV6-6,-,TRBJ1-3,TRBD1,CASTEQGSLGNTIYF
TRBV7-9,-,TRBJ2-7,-,CASSLGTYDYEQYF
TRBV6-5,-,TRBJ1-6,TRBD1,CASSRDSHNSPLHF
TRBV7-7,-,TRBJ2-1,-,CASSNNVEQFF
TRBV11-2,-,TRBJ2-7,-,CASSLTLDRNYEQYF
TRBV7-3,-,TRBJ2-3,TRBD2,CASSKRGGTDTQYF
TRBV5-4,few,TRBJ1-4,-,CAAAPGVGEKLFF
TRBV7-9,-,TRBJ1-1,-,CASSQTRYTEAFF
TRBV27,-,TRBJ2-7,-,CASSLFETSYEQYF
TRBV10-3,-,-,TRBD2,CAISESMFLASGASSYEQYF
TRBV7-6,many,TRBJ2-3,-,CASSRLVTDTQYF
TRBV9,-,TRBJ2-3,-,CASSVGPGAPDTQYF
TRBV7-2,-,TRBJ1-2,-,CASSPGGKGEANYGYTF
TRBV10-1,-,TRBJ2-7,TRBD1,CASSERLGQEGTYEQYF
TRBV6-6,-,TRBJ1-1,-,CASGLTLNTEAFF
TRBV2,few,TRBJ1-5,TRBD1,CASSSEAIGGAGNQPQHF
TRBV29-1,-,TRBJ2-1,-,CSASVVGGGNEQFF
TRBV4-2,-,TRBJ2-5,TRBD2,CASSLRTSEKTQYF
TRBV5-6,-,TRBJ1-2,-,CASSFGTPSGYGYTF
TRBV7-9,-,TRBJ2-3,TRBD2,CASSLYTSGGESTQYF
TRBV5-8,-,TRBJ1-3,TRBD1,CASSLGTGEGGNTIYF
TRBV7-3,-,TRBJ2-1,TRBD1,CASSRGQGGEQFF
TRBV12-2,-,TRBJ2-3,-,CASRSQAPGDLADTQYF
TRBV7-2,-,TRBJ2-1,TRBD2,CASSLGLAGRDNEQFF
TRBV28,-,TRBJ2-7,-,CASKGPQQGKRAYEQYF
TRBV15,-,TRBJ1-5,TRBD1,CATSRGVGTEHQPQHF
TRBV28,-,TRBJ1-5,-,CASSYRSGGNQPQHF
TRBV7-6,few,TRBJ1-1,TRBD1,CASRSFRDRGRGAEAFF